These T cell receptor beta chains were read from a single sample in a study of T cell repertoires in cytomegalovirus infection. One entry per CDR3 protein results from TCRdb running MiXCR on the reads. The profile shows 200,000 to 300,000 distinct CDR3 sequences, roughly an eighth of them singletons. Sequences were obtained from PBMCs. The receptors here all came from a human donor in good health (CMV status not recorded). Some clones in this sample may be carry-over from other donors' samples. CDR3s include the opening cysteine and the closing phenylalanine or tryptophan. A D gene is named only where the DNA matches it firmly. Expanded clones get a size class; other rows say once, few or many, or leave the size out.

d_call,v_call,j_call,clone_size,cdr3_aa,cdr3_nt
-,TRBV20-1,TRBJ2-5,-,CSARRVTSVLETQYF,TGCAGTGCTAGAAGGGTGACTAGTGTCCTAGAGACCCAGTACTTC
TRBD1,TRBV12-3/TRBV12-4,TRBJ1-2,many,CASSATGAYGYTF,TGTGCCAGCAGTGCGACAGGGGCCTATGGCTACACCTTC
-,TRBV20-1,TRBJ1-4,-,CSASEGGRGEKLFF,TGCAGTGCCAGTGAGGGAGGGCGCGGTGAAAAACTGTTTTTT
-,TRBV2,TRBJ1-5,many,CASSEAGRSNQPQHF,TGTGCCAGCAGTGAAGCTGGAAGGAGCAATCAGCCCCAGCATTTT
-,TRBV5-5,TRBJ2-7,many,CASKMDGTKIYEQYF,TGTGCCAGCAAAATGGACGGGACGAAAATCTACGAGCAGTACTTC
TRBD1,TRBV29-1,TRBJ1-1,few,CSVQAGTEVEAFF,TGCAGCGTCCAAGCCGGGACAGAAGTTGAAGCTTTCTTT
-,TRBV7-2,TRBJ2-3,many,CASSLAGPDTQYF,TGTGCCAGCAGCTTAGCGGGGCCTGATACGCAGTATTTT
-,TRBV5-1,TRBJ2-3,few,CASSLGGRMDTQYF,TGCGCCAGCAGCTTGGGTGGTAGGATGGATACGCAGTATTTT
-,TRBV7-8,TRBJ1-5,few,CASSSGQRNTNQPQHF,TGTGCCAGCAGCTCCGGGCAGAGAAATACCAATCAGCCCCAGCATTTT
-,TRBV9,TRBJ2-7,few,CASRSLYEQYF,TGTGCCAGTCGTAGCCTTTACGAGCAGTACTTC
-,TRBV6-6,TRBJ2-3,few,CASSSGAITDTQYF,TGTGCCAGCAGTTCTGGGGCGATCACAGATACGCAGTATTTT
-,TRBV29-1,TRBJ1-2,few,CSVEDRRGHYGYTF,TGCAGCGTTGAAGATCGCAGGGGCCACTATGGCTACACCTTC
-,TRBV28,TRBJ1-3,many,CASRVGTREGTYF,TGTGCCAGCAGGGTCGGGACAAGGGAGGGTACATATTTT
-,TRBV7-6,TRBJ1-1,-,CASSLQQGEDAFF,TGTGCCAGCAGCTTACAACAGGGAGAGGACGCTTTCTTT
-,TRBV20-1,TRBJ2-1,few,CSAISGNSYNEQFF,TGCAGTGCTATTAGCGGAAACTCCTACAATGAGCAGTTCTTC
-,TRBV7-3,TRBJ1-1,-,CASSPTRDGHTEAFF,TGTGCCAGCAGCCCTACCCGGGACGGACACACTGAAGCTTTCTTT
-,TRBV4-2,TRBJ2-3,many,CASSQGYPVSNTDTQYF,TGTGCCAGCAGCCAAGGTTATCCCGTCTCCAACACAGATACGCAGTATTTT
-,TRBV29-1,TRBJ2-7,few,CSVVPGTKTYEQYF,TGCAGCGTTGTTCCCGGGACAAAGACCTACGAGCAGTACTTC
-,TRBV2,TRBJ2-7,few,CASTPLTYEQYF,TGTGCCAGCACTCCCCTAACCTACGAGCAGTACTTC
-,TRBV4-3,TRBJ2-1,many,CASSQDEGWTDSYNEQFF,TGCGCCAGCAGCCAAGACGAGGGTTGGACGGATTCCTACAATGAGCAGTTCTTC
-,TRBV6-5,TRBJ2-3,many,CASSYRWGVDTQYF,TGTGCCAGCAGTTACCGGTGGGGAGTTGATACGCAGTATTTT
-,TRBV7-3,TRBJ2-1,many,CASSLGRQGPEFF,TGTGCCAGCAGCTTAGGTCGTCAGGGCCCTGAGTTCTTC
-,TRBV29-1,TRBJ1-1,many,CSVYSQGGVTEAFF,TGCAGCGTCTACTCTCAGGGTGGCGTCACTGAAGCTTTCTTT
-,TRBV18,TRBJ1-1,few,CASSPGAPTYTEAFF,TGTGCCAGCTCACCGGGGGCCCCAACCTACACTGAAGCTTTCTTT
TRBD1,TRBV12-3/TRBV12-4,TRBJ1-3,many,CASITRGRGSGNTIYF,TGTGCCAGCATCACTCGGGGCAGGGGGTCTGGAAACACCATATATTTT
-,TRBV7-2,TRBJ1-1,many,CASSVRQNTEAFF,TGTGCCAGCAGCGTACGACAGAACACTGAAGCTTTCTTT
-,TRBV4-3,TRBJ2-4,many,CASSQDLWQGRGNIQYF,TGCGCCAGCAGCCAAGACTTGTGGCAGGGGAGGGGGAACATTCAGTACTTC
-,TRBV7-2,TRBJ2-5,many,CASSLVRQEGETQYF,TGTGCCAGCAGCTTAGTGAGGCAGGAAGGCGAGACCCAGTACTTC
-,TRBV20-1,TRBJ1-3,many,CSASLTGTPPTIYF,TGCAGTGCTAGTCTCACCGGGACCCCACCGACCATATATTTT
TRBD1,TRBV28,TRBJ2-7,many,CASSLPGQGAVEQYF,TGTGCCAGCAGTCTCCCGGGACAGGGGGCCGTGGAGCAGTACTTC
-,TRBV20-1,TRBJ2-1,-,CSASGLIGIGEQFF,TGCAGTGCTTCAGGACTAATAGGCATCGGTGAGCAGTTCTTC
-,TRBV7-2,TRBJ2-7,many,CASSLSGLRGEQYF,TGTGCCAGCAGCTTATCCGGACTCCGCGGCGAGCAGTACTTC
-,TRBV6-2/TRBV6-3,TRBJ2-3,-,CASSSYRTSTDTQYF,TGTGCCAGCAGTTCCTACCGGACTAGCACAGATACGCAGTATTTT
TRBD2,TRBV20-1,TRBJ2-5,few,CSARGLAGGETQYF,TGCAGTGCTAGGGGACTAGCGGGAGGAGAGACCCAGTACTTC
-,TRBV5-1,TRBJ1-1,few,CASSLEGAEAFF,TGCGCCAGCAGCTTGGAAGGGGCTGAAGCTTTCTTT
-,TRBV19,TRBJ1-2,-,CASSILQGGYGYTF,TGTGCCAGTAGTATCCTTCAGGGCGGGTATGGCTACACCTTC
-,TRBV23-1,TRBJ2-7,-,CASSQFVGDTSYEQYF,TGCGCCAGCAGTCAATTCGTCGGGGACACCTCCTACGAGCAGTACTTC
TRBD1,TRBV20-1,TRBJ1-1,few,CSATGTGATEAFF,TGCAGTGCAACCGGGACAGGGGCCACTGAAGCTTTCTTT
TRBD1,TRBV2,TRBJ2-6,-,CASSRDRGRGGANVLTF,TGTGCCAGCAGTAGGGACAGGGGGCGAGGTGGGGCCAACGTCCTGACTTTC
-,TRBV6-5,TRBJ2-7,-,CASSYFAGTDYEQYF,TGTGCCAGCAGTTACTTTGCCGGGACCGACTACGAGCAGTACTTC
TRBD2,TRBV18,TRBJ2-1,few,CASSPLGTSGSDEQFF,TGTGCCAGCTCACCGCTGGGGACTAGCGGGAGCGATGAGCAGTTCTTC
-,TRBV28,TRBJ2-4,many,CASSPPGGRNIQYF,TGTGCCAGCAGCCCCCCAGGCGGTCGAAACATTCAGTACTTC
TRBD1,TRBV5-1,TRBJ1-2,-,CASNPGQGESGYTF,TGCGCCAGCAACCCGGGACAGGGAGAATCCGGCTACACCTTC
-,TRBV9,TRBJ1-5,-,CASSQTENQPQHF,TGTGCCAGCAGCCAGACCGAGAATCAGCCCCAGCATTTT
-,TRBV7-2,TRBJ2-1,many,CASSDRIGAEFF,TGTGCCAGCAGCGACCGTATCGGGGCTGAGTTCTTC
TRBD1,TRBV12-3/TRBV12-4,TRBJ2-4,many,CATQGVLNIQYF,TGTGCCACACAGGGGGTTTTAAACATTCAGTACTTC
TRBD1,TRBV7-2,TRBJ2-7,-,CATQSGQLYEQYF,TGTGCCACCCAGTCGGGACAGCTCTACGAGCAGTACTTC
TRBD1,TRBV29-1,TRBJ1-1,-,CSGHGTGGTEAFF,TGCAGCGGCCACGGGACAGGGGGCACTGAAGCTTTCTTT
TRBD2,TRBV2,TRBJ2-3,-,CASSEDGRSGGSQYF,TGTGCCAGCAGTGAAGATGGGAGAAGCGGGGGTTCGCAGTATTTT
TRBD1,TRBV28,TRBJ1-5,-,CASRGTGQPSHNQPQHF,TGTGCCAGCAGGGGAACGGGACAGCCTAGTCACAATCAGCCCCAGCATTTT
-,TRBV18,TRBJ2-1,-,CASSKIDEQFF,TGTGCCAGCTCGAAGATAGATGAGCAGTTCTTC
TRBD1,TRBV20-1,TRBJ2-5,-,CTSPGTGLETQYF,TGCACTTCCCCCGGGACAGGGCTGGAGACCCAGTACTTC
TRBD2,TRBV7-9,TRBJ2-1,-,CASSLEAGGPLFDEQFF,TGTGCCAGCAGCTTAGAAGCGGGAGGGCCCCTCTTCGATGAGCAGTTCTTC